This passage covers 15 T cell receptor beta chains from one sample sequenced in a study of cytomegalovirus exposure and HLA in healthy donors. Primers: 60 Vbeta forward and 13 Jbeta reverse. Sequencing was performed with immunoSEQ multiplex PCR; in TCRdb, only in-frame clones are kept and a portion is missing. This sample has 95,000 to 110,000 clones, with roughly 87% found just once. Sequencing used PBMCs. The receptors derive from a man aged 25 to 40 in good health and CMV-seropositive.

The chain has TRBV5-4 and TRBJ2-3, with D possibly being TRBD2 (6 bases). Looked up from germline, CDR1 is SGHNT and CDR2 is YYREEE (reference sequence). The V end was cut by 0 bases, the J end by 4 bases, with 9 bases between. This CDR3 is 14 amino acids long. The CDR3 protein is CASSLVRGSDTQYF. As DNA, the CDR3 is TGTGCCAGCAGCTTGGTCCGGGGGTCAGATACGCAGTATTTT.

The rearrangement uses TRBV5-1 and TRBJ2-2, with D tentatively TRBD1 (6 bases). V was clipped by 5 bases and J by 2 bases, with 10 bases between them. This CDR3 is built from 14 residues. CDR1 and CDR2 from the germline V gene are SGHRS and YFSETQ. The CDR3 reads CASSLTGNTGELFF. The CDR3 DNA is TGCGCCAGCAGTTTGACAGGAAACACCGGGGAGCTGTTTTTT.

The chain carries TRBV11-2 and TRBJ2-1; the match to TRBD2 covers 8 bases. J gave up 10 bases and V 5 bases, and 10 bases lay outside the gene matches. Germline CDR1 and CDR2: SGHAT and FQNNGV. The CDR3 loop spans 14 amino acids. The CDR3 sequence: CASSISGGWDEQFF. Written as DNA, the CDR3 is TGTGCCAGCAGCATAAGCGGGGGCTGGGACGAGCAGTTCTTC.

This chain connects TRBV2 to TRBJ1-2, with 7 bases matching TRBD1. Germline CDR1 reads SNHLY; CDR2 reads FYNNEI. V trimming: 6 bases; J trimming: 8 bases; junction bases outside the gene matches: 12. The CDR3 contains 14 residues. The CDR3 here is CASSMGQIFKGYTF. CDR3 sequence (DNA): TGTGCCAGCAGCATGGGACAGATATTTAAGGGCTACACCTTC.

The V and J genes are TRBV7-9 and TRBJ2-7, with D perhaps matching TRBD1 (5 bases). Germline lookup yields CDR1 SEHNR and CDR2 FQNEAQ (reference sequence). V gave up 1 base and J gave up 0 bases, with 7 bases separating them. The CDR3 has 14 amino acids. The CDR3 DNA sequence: TGTGCCAGCAGCTTAGGACAGAGCTCCTACGAGCAGTACTTC. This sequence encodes CASSLGQSSYEQYF.

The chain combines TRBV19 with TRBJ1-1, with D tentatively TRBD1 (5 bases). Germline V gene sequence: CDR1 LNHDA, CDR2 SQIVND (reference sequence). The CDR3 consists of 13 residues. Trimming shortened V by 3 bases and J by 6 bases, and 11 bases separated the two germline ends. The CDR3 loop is CASSIQGTAEAFF. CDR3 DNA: TGTGCCAGTAGTATTCAGGGTACGGCTGAAGCTTTCTTT.

The CDR3 spells CASSRDSLGNSPLHF. CDR3 coding DNA: TGTGCCAGCAGCCGTGACAGCCTGGGAAATTCACCCCTCCACTTT. This chain connects TRBV27 to TRBJ1-6, with TRBD1 as a possible D gene (5 bases). The V gene lost 6 bases and the J gene lost 7 bases, with 16 bases spanning the gap. This CDR3 spans 15 amino acids. Per the germline V gene, CDR1 is MNHEY and CDR2 is SMNVEV (reference sequence).

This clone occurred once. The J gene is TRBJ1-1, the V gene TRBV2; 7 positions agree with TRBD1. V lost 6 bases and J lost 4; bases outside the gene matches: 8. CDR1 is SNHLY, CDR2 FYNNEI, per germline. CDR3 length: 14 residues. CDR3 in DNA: TGTGCCAGCAGGTTAGAGGGGGCGCCCACTGAAGCTTTCTTT. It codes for CASRLEGAPTEAFF.

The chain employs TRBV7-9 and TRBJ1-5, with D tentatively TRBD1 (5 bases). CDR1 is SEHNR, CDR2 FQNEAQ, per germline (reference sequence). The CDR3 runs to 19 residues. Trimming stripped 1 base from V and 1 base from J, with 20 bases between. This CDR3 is CASSLDFEVYRGSNQPQHF. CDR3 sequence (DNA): TGTGCCAGCAGCTTAGACTTCGAGGTATATAGGGGCAGCAATCAGCCCCAGCATTTT.

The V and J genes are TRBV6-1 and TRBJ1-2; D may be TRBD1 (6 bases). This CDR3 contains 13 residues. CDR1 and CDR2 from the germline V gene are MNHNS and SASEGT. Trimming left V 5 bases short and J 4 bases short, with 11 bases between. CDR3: CASSTMTGYGYTF. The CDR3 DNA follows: TGTGCCAGCAGTACCATGACAGGCTATGGCTACACCTTC.

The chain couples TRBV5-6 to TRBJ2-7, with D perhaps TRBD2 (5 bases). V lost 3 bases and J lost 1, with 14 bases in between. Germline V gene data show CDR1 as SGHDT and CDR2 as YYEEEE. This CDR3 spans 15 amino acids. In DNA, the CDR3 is TGTGCCAGCAGCTGGGGAGAGGGTCGATCCTACGAGCAGTACTTC. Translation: CASSWGEGRSYEQYF.

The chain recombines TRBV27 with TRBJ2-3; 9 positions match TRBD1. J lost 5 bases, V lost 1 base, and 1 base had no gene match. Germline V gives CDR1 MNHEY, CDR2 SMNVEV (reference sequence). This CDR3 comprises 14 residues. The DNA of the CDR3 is TGTGCCAGCAGTTTATGGGACAGGGTAGATACGCAGTATTTT. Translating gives CASSLWDRVDTQYF.

As DNA, the CDR3 is TGTGCCAGCTCACCAACCAGCCCAGGACATAGCAATCAGCCCCAGCATTTT. Residues: CASSPTSPGHSNQPQHF. The rearrangement links TRBV18 to TRBJ1-5, with D perhaps TRBD1 (5 bases). The CDR3 extends over 17 amino acids. Trimming pared 2 bases from V and 0 bases from J, leaving 14 bases between. Per germline, CDR1 KGHSH and CDR2 LQKENI.

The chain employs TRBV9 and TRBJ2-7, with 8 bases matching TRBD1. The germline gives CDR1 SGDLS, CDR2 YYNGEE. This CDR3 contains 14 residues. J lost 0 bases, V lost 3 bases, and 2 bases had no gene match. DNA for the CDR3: TGTGCCAGCAGCGCGCAGGGGGCCTCCTACGAGCAGTACTTC. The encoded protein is CASSAQGASYEQYF.

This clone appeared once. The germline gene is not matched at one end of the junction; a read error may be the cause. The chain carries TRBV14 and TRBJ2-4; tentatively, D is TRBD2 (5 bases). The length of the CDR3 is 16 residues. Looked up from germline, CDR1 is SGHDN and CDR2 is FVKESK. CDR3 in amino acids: CASSQMGEVAKNSQYF. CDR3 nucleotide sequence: TGTGCCAGCAGCCAAATGGGAGAGGTAGCCAAAAACAGTCAGTACTTC.